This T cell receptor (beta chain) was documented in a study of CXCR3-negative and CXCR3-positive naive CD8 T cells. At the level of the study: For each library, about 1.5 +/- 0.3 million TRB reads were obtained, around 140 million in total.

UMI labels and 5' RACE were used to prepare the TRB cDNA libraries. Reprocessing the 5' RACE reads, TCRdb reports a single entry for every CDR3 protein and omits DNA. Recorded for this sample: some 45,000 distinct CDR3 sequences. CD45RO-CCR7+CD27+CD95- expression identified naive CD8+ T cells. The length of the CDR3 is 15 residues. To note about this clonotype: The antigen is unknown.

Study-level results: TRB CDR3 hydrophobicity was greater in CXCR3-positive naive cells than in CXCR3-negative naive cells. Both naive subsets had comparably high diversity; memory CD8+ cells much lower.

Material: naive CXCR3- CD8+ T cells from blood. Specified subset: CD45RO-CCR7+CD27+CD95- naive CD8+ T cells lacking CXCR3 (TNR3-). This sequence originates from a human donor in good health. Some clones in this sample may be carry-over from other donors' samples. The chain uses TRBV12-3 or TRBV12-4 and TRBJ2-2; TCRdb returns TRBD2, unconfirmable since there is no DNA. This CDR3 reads CASSPAGGLTGELFF.